What follows is one T cell receptor (beta chain) and its context. Its antigen is not identified. This sample is part of a study of response to subunit inactivated influenza vaccine. Overall study results and limits: Authors suggested few new T cells are recruited by each seasonal influenza vaccination.

TCRdb ran MiXCR on the RT-PCR reads and lists one entry per CDR3 protein. There are more than 500,000 distinct CDR3 sequences in the sample; approximately 11% occur only once, and approximately 11% lies in the top ten. These sequences were also reported in another study, on T cells expressing NK-cell markers. That investigation notes: Libraries used 5'RACE template switching adding universal primer site and UMIs. One of the eight sequenced donors was seronegative, whereas the other seven were HCMV-seropositive. In more than 5 donors, dominant CD3+CD56+NKG2C+ clones formed about 1.0-7.0% of CD8+ cells.

Sequences were derived from PBMCs from blood, sampled on the day of vaccination. This clonotype was obtained from a man aged 50-59 years who received an inactivated influenza vaccine.

The CDR3: CASSFLWDTQYF. In nucleotides, the CDR3 is TGTGCCAGCAGCTTTTTGTGGGATACGCAGTATTTT. The chain is built from TRBV7-2 and TRBJ2-3; no definite D call. Trimming took off 3 bases at V and 6 bases at J, with 7 bases between the two ends. CDR1 and CDR2 (germline): SGHTA, FQGNSA. The CDR3 covers 12 residues.